This TCR beta chain was captured in a study of blood T cell repertoires in COVID-19. In the study overall: Sites across the United States, Italy and Spain contributed samples from acute and convalescent COVID-19. The cDNA or gDNA used as material had been derived from T cells, B-cell-depleted T cells, or PBMCs.

Methods used by the authors: Cell counts per sample came from amplifying reference gene primers. This table comes from immunoSEQ multiplex PCR, and its TCRdb copy is limited to in-frame clones, with some not included. Clone size and V and J calls were adopted from that table, with D and trimming inferred from the DNA. The sample holds about 130,000 clones, 70% to 80% seen once. Trimming left V 8 bases short and J 0 bases short, with 7 bases between. CDR1 and CDR2 from the germline V gene are SGHAT and FQDESV (reference sequence). CDR3 length equals 12 residues. It was during active infection that Seattle patients were enrolled and then longitudinally followed.

V gene TRBV11-1 combines with J gene TRBJ1-1; D is perhaps TRBD1 (6 bases). This TCR came from a woman between 70 and 85 years old with COVID-19, enrolled during active disease. The sequenced sample consisted of peripheral blood. DNA of the CDR3: TGTGCCAGCGGACAGTTGAACACTGAAGCTTTCTTT. Encoded protein: CASGQLNTEAFF. Looking up the rest from reference TRBV11-1 and TRBJ1-1 gives the full variable domain: EAEVAQSPRYKITEKSQAVAFWCDPISGHATLYWYRQILGQGPELLVQFQDESVVDDSQLPKDRFSAERLKGVDSTLKIQPAELGDSAMYLCASGQLNTEAFFGQGTRLTVV.